The rows below give T cell receptor beta chains drawn from one sample of a study of blood T cell repertoires in COVID-19. Clones were sequenced by immunoSEQ multiplex PCR, and TCRdb holds only the in-frame ones, with some missing. The top ten hold roughly 19% of the sample, which has some 180,000 clones, 83% seen once. The sequencing input was peripheral blood. These receptors all stem from a woman in her seventies who had recovered from COVID-19. The CDR3 runs from the conserved cysteine through the conserved F or W. The order of the fields is V gene, D gene, clone size, J gene, CDR3 protein, CDR3 DNA. D genes are given only for firm matches. Only some rows state a clone size, as once, few, many or a class for expanded clones.

v_gene: TRBV19
d_gene: NA
abundance: NA
j_gene: TRBJ1-4
CDR3aa: CASSRGGWRRDEKLFF
CDR3nt: TGTGCCAGTAGCCGGGGGGGATGGAGGCGAGATGAAAAACTGTTTTTT

v_gene: TRBV27
d_gene: NA
abundance: NA
j_gene: TRBJ1-2
CDR3aa: CASSSGGRVYGYTF
CDR3nt: TGTGCCAGCAGCTCCGGTGGGCGGGTCTATGGCTACACCTTC

v_gene: TRBV6-2/TRBV6-3
d_gene: TRBD2
abundance: NA
j_gene: TRBJ2-2
CDR3aa: CASSPGGSTGELFF
CDR3nt: TGTGCCAGCAGCCCCGGGGGGAGCACCGGGGAGCTGTTTTTT

v_gene: TRBV4-1
d_gene: TRBD1
abundance: few
j_gene: TRBJ1-2
CDR3aa: CASSQEGQFYGYTF
CDR3nt: TGCGCCAGCAGCCAAGAGGGACAGTTCTATGGCTACACCTTC

v_gene: TRBV6-5
d_gene: TRBD1
abundance: NA
j_gene: TRBJ1-1
CDR3aa: CASTQGGGTEAFF
CDR3nt: TGTGCCAGCACCCAGGGGGGTGGCACTGAAGCTTTCTTT

v_gene: TRBV2
d_gene: NA
abundance: NA
j_gene: TRBJ1-5
CDR3aa: CASSEGEVSNQPQHF
CDR3nt: TGTGCCAGCAGTGAAGGGGAGGTTAGCAATCAGCCCCAGCATTTT

v_gene: TRBV11-1
d_gene: TRBD2
abundance: NA
j_gene: TRBJ2-3
CDR3aa: CASSPNIAGRGDTQYF
CDR3nt: TGTGCCAGCAGCCCCAACATAGCGGGGCGGGGAGATACGCAGTATTTT

v_gene: TRBV19
d_gene: TRBD2
abundance: NA
j_gene: TRBJ2-1
CDR3aa: CASSTGTSGSREQFF
CDR3nt: TGTGCCAGTAGTACCGGGACTAGCGGGAGTCGTGAGCAGTTCTTC

v_gene: TRBV6-4
d_gene: TRBD1
abundance: NA
j_gene: TRBJ2-4
CDR3aa: CASSDFPDRGLGKNIQYF
CDR3nt: TGTGCCAGCAGTGACTTCCCGGACAGGGGGCTTGGCAAAAACATTCAGTACTTC

v_gene: TRBV15
d_gene: TRBD1
abundance: NA
j_gene: TRBJ1-2
CDR3aa: CATSRGQGYGYTF
CDR3nt: TGTGCCACCAGCAGAGGACAGGGCTATGGCTACACCTTC

v_gene: TRBV20-1
d_gene: NA
abundance: NA
j_gene: TRBJ2-2
CDR3aa: CSARGGSTGELFF
CDR3nt: TGCAGTGCTCGTGGAGGGTCCACCGGGGAGCTGTTTTTT

v_gene: TRBV7-2
d_gene: TRBD1
abundance: NA
j_gene: TRBJ1-2
CDR3aa: CASSLGTGANYGYTF
CDR3nt: TGTGCCAGCAGCTTAGGGACAGGGGCTAACTATGGCTACACCTTC

v_gene: TRBV5-1
d_gene: TRBD1
abundance: NA
j_gene: TRBJ1-6
CDR3aa: CASSPTTGVGSPLHF
CDR3nt: TGCGCCAGCAGCCCTACGACAGGGGTTGGGTCACCCCTCCACTTT

v_gene: TRBV28
d_gene: NA
abundance: few
j_gene: TRBJ2-7
CDR3aa: CASTPQGTYEQYF
CDR3nt: TGTGCCAGCACCCCACAGGGGACTTACGAGCAGTACTTC

v_gene: TRBV7-9
d_gene: TRBD1
abundance: NA
j_gene: TRBJ2-5
CDR3aa: CASSPRDRVAVETQYF
CDR3nt: TGTGCCAGCAGCCCCCGGGACAGGGTTGCTGTGGAGACCCAGTACTTC

v_gene: TRBV4-2
d_gene: TRBD1
abundance: NA
j_gene: TRBJ2-7
CDR3aa: CASSQGDSAVLGYEQYF
CDR3nt: TGTGCCAGCAGCCAAGGGGACAGTGCCGTCTTGGGGTACGAGCAGTACTTC

v_gene: TRBV6-6
d_gene: TRBD1
abundance: NA
j_gene: TRBJ2-2
CDR3aa: CASSYGGQGSTGELFF
CDR3nt: TGTGCCAGCAGTTACGGGGGACAGGGGAGCACCGGGGAGCTGTTTTTT

v_gene: TRBV4-1
d_gene: NA
abundance: NA
j_gene: TRBJ2-5
CDR3aa: CASSQGGEPRRTQYF
CDR3nt: TGCGCCAGCAGCCAAGGGGGGGAGCCCCGCAGGACCCAGTACTTC

v_gene: TRBV9
d_gene: NA
abundance: few
j_gene: TRBJ2-1
CDR3aa: CASSVQGGSNEQFF
CDR3nt: TGTGCCAGCAGCGTGCAGGGTGGTAGTAATGAGCAGTTCTTC

v_gene: TRBV5-5
d_gene: TRBD1
abundance: few
j_gene: TRBJ1-5
CDR3aa: CASSLADRGRQPQHF
CDR3nt: TGTGCCAGCAGCTTGGCGGACAGGGGTCGTCAGCCCCAGCATTTT

v_gene: TRBV20-1
d_gene: TRBD1
abundance: once
j_gene: TRBJ2-2
CDR3aa: CSASGDRRTGELFF
CDR3nt: TGCAGTGCTAGTGGGGACAGACGAACCGGGGAGCTGTTTTTT

v_gene: TRBV3-1/TRBV3-2
d_gene: NA
abundance: once
j_gene: TRBJ1-2
CDR3aa: CASSQDLGAAGYTF
CDR3nt: TGTGCCAGCAGCCAAGATTTGGGCGCCGCCGGCTACACCTTC

v_gene: TRBV28
d_gene: NA
abundance: NA
j_gene: TRBJ1-6
CDR3aa: CASSQNAGGSSYNSPLHF
CDR3nt: TGTGCCAGCAGTCAGAATGCGGGGGGAAGCTCCTATAATTCACCCCTCCACTTT

v_gene: TRBV30
d_gene: NA
abundance: once
j_gene: TRBJ1-2
CDR3aa: CAWSPTGSGYTF
CDR3nt: TGTGCCTGGAGCCCAACAGGGAGTGGCTACACCTTC

v_gene: TRBV5-1
d_gene: TRBD1
abundance: NA
j_gene: TRBJ1-1
CDR3aa: CASSWTGGSNTEAFF
CDR3nt: TGCGCCAGCAGCTGGACAGGGGGATCGAACACTGAAGCTTTCTTT

v_gene: TRBV7-6
d_gene: NA
abundance: NA
j_gene: TRBJ2-2
CDR3aa: CASSFQASSNTGELFF
CDR3nt: TGTGCCAGCAGCTTCCAGGCCAGTTCCAACACCGGGGAGCTGTTTTTT

v_gene: TRBV30
d_gene: TRBD1
abundance: NA
j_gene: TRBJ2-5
CDR3aa: CAWNPGQGARKTQYF
CDR3nt: TGTGCCTGGAACCCGGGACAGGGGGCGCGAAAGACCCAGTACTTC

v_gene: TRBV7-2
d_gene: TRBD1
abundance: NA
j_gene: TRBJ2-7
CDR3aa: CASSTRTGGEYEQYF
CDR3nt: TGTGCCAGCAGCACGAGGACAGGGGGAGAATACGAGCAGTACTTC

v_gene: TRBV24-1
d_gene: TRBD1
abundance: few
j_gene: TRBJ2-5
CDR3aa: CATSDPGQGGETQYF
CDR3nt: TGTGCCACCAGTGATCCGGGACAGGGAGGCGAGACCCAGTACTTC

v_gene: TRBV27
d_gene: TRBD2
abundance: few
j_gene: TRBJ2-3
CDR3aa: CASGLAGAITDTQYF
CDR3nt: TGTGCCAGCGGTCTAGCGGGGGCAATCACAGATACGCAGTATTTT

v_gene: TRBV9
d_gene: NA
abundance: NA
j_gene: TRBJ2-7
CDR3aa: CASSVGSRAHEQYF
CDR3nt: TGTGCCAGCAGCGTAGGATCCAGGGCCCACGAGCAGTACTTC

v_gene: TRBV4-1
d_gene: TRBD2
abundance: NA
j_gene: TRBJ2-4
CDR3aa: CASSPPLAGGHQYF
CDR3nt: TGCGCCAGCAGCCCCCCTCTAGCGGGGGGCCATCAGTACTTC

v_gene: TRBV12-5
d_gene: NA
abundance: NA
j_gene: TRBJ2-1
CDR3aa: CASGSPGLNEQFF
CDR3nt: TGTGCTAGTGGTTCCCCTGGCCTCAATGAGCAGTTCTTC

v_gene: TRBV9
d_gene: NA
abundance: NA
j_gene: TRBJ2-1
CDR3aa: CASGPVGYNEQFF
CDR3nt: TGTGCCAGCGGGCCCGTGGGCTACAATGAGCAGTTCTTC

v_gene: TRBV30
d_gene: NA
abundance: NA
j_gene: TRBJ1-2
CDR3aa: CAWTRTQARSYTF
CDR3nt: TGTGCCTGGACCCGGACACAAGCGAGATCTTACACCTTC

v_gene: TRBV4-1
d_gene: NA
abundance: NA
j_gene: TRBJ1-2
CDR3aa: CASSLPSGPYGYTF
CDR3nt: TGCGCCAGCAGCCTTCCGAGCGGTCCATATGGCTACACCTTC

v_gene: TRBV28
d_gene: TRBD1
abundance: NA
j_gene: TRBJ1-3
CDR3aa: CASSQPGQGAGNTIYF
CDR3nt: TGTGCCAGCAGCCAACCGGGACAGGGAGCCGGAAACACCATATATTTT

v_gene: TRBV6-1
d_gene: NA
abundance: NA
j_gene: TRBJ1-5
CDR3aa: CASSEATLGPQHF
CDR3nt: TGTGCCAGCAGTGAGGCCACCCTTGGGCCCCAGCATTTT

v_gene: TRBV3-1/TRBV3-2
d_gene: NA
abundance: NA
j_gene: TRBJ1-5
CDR3aa: CASSQAGSNQPQHF
CDR3nt: TGTGCCAGCAGCCAAGCAGGAAGCAATCAGCCCCAGCATTTT

v_gene: TRBV4-3
d_gene: TRBD2
abundance: NA
j_gene: TRBJ2-7
CDR3aa: CASSQDNGRRGYEQYF
CDR3nt: TGCGCCAGCAGCCAAGATAACGGGAGGCGGGGGTACGAGCAGTACTTC

v_gene: TRBV3-1/TRBV3-2
d_gene: NA
abundance: NA
j_gene: TRBJ1-5
CDR3aa: CASSQRTKSPSHF
CDR3nt: TGTGCCAGCAGCCAACGGACAAAATCCCCCTCTCATTTT

v_gene: TRBV5-1
d_gene: NA
abundance: NA
j_gene: TRBJ2-2
CDR3aa: CASSLVAENTGELFF
CDR3nt: TGCGCCAGCAGCTTAGTGGCGGAGAACACCGGGGAGCTGTTTTTT

v_gene: TRBV18
d_gene: NA
abundance: NA
j_gene: TRBJ2-7
CDR3aa: CASLAGGGQIEQYF
CDR3nt: TGTGCCAGCCTTGCCGGGGGAGGCCAAATCGAGCAGTACTTC